These 13 T cell receptor beta chains came from one sample sequenced in a study of cytomegalovirus exposure and HLA in healthy donors. It was with 60 Vbeta and 13 Jbeta primers that the PCR ran. The data were produced by immunoSEQ multiplex PCR, yet TCRdb's version contains in-frame clones alone and is incomplete. The sample records around 100,000 clones, 70% being singletons. Sequenced input: PBMCs. All receptors come from a young man in good health and CMV-seropositive.

V usage is TRBV29-1 and J usage is TRBJ2-2; possible D gene TRBD1, 5 bases. Trimming cost V 5 bases and J 1 base, with 20 bases left between them. The CDR3 loop spans 17 amino acids. The germline V gene encodes CDR1 SQVTM and CDR2 ANQGSEA. The CDR3 region has the DNA TGCAGCGTTCAGAGAAGGGGTCAGGCTCTGAACACCGGGGAGCTGTTTTTT. It codes for CSVQRRGQALNTGELFF.

V and J are TRBV10-3 and TRBJ2-3; D is perhaps TRBD2 (6 bases). V lost 8 bases to trimming and J lost 6 bases, with 18 bases between them. This CDR3 has 14 residues. CDR1 is ENHRY and CDR2 is SYGVKD in the germline V gene. CDR3 sequence reads: CAIGNPGTLDTQYF. CDR3 in DNA: TGTGCCATCGGTAATCCCGGGACTTTGGATACGCAGTATTTT.

The chain has TRBV6-1 and TRBJ1-2; possible D gene TRBD1, 6 bases. Per the germline V gene, CDR1 is MNHNS and CDR2 is SASEGT. This CDR3 spans 13 amino acids. V lost 1 base to trimming and J lost 6 bases, with 9 bases between them. In DNA, the CDR3 is TGTGCCAGCAGTGAAGTGAACAGGGATGGCTACACCTTC. It specifies CASSEVNRDGYTF.

The chain combines TRBV4-1 with TRBJ1-2; D may be TRBD1 (6 bases). Trimming pared 4 bases from V and 0 bases from J, leaving 18 bases between. The CDR3 is 17 residues long. CDR1 MGHRA and CDR2 YSYEKL come from the germline V gene. DNA for the CDR3: TGCGCCAGCAGCCCAGGCGTCACAGGGCGGTCTAACTATGGCTACACCTTC. Translating it yields CASSPGVTGRSNYGYTF.

The rearrangement uses TRBV5-1 and TRBJ1-1; D unclear. The CDR3 is 14 residues long. Trimming shortened V by 4 bases and J by 5 bases, and 15 bases separated the two germline ends. Looked up from germline, CDR1 is SGHRS and CDR2 is YFSETQ. The CDR3 sequence is CASSPYGEGTEAFF. The CDR3 DNA is TGCGCCAGCAGCCCCTACGGGGAGGGAACTGAAGCTTTCTTT.

The chain recombines TRBV7-8 with TRBJ1-1; TRBD1 aligns across 10 bases. The germline gives CDR1 SGHVS, CDR2 FQNEAQ. After removal of 6 bases from V and 4 bases from J, the junction contained 8 bases not matched to a gene. CDR3 length: 15 residues. CDR3 loop: CASSFGRTGGTEAFF. The CDR3 DNA reads as TGTGCCAGCAGTTTCGGTCGGACAGGGGGCACTGAAGCTTTCTTT.

The chain links TRBV20-1 to TRBJ1-2; 7 bases are a match to TRBD1. The CDR3 runs to 11 residues. Germline V gene lookup returns CDR1 DFQATT and CDR2 SNEGSKA (reference sequence). J was trimmed by 8 bases and V by 6 bases; bases with no gene match: 6. This chain's CDR3 is CSAKTGSGYTF. CDR3 nucleotide sequence: TGCAGTGCGAAGACAGGGAGCGGCTACACCTTC.

The CDR3 DNA sequence: TGTGCCAGTAGTTTCAGGGGGCTGGGCTACAATGAGCAGTTCTTC. Translated: CASSFRGLGYNEQFF. The chain carries TRBV19 and TRBJ2-1; 8 bases map to TRBD1. Germline CDR1 reads LNHDA; CDR2 reads SQIVND (reference sequence). The J segment lost 3 bases and the V segment lost 5 bases, leaving 6 bases of the junction unmatched. This CDR3 comprises 15 residues.

This clone was seen a few times. The chain employs TRBV2 and TRBJ1-1; the match to TRBD1 covers 8 bases. V dropped 7 bases and J dropped 6; count of bases not matched to a gene: 10. There are 14 residues in the CDR3. The germline V gene encodes CDR1 SNHLY and CDR2 FYNNEI. The CDR3 sequence: CASIVDRVSAEAFF. DNA of the CDR3: TGTGCCAGCATTGTGGACAGGGTTAGTGCTGAAGCTTTCTTT.

J is TRBJ1-5 and V is TRBV7-2; D is possibly TRBD1 (5 bases). Germline V lookup: CDR1 SGHTA, CDR2 FQGNSA. This CDR3 spans 16 amino acids. V was trimmed by 2 bases and J by 2 bases, leaving 13 bases between them. The CDR3 DNA reads TGTGCCAGCAGCTTAATGCAGGGAAGTGGCAATCAGCCCCAGCATTTT. It encodes CASSLMQGSGNQPQHF.

The V and J genes are TRBV9 and TRBJ1-1; 7 positions match TRBD1. Germline CDR1 reads SGDLS; CDR2 reads YYNGEE. V dropped 0 bases and J dropped 10; count of bases not matched to a gene: 6. This CDR3 region has 13 residues. The CDR3 DNA reads as TGTGCCAGCAGCGTAGGGCGACAGGGAGGAGCTTTCTTT. This sequence encodes CASSVGRQGGAFF.

The chain has TRBV7-2 and TRBJ2-3; D is ambiguous. V gave up 5 bases and J gave up 4 bases, with 10 bases separating them. This CDR3 is 13 amino acids long. Germline values: CDR1 SGHTA, CDR2 FQGNSA. In DNA, the CDR3 is TGTGCCAGCAGCCGCTCCCGGGCAGATACGCAGTATTTT. It is translated as CASSRSRADTQYF.

The chain recombines TRBV7-3 with TRBJ1-1, with a weak D call TRBD1 (5 bases). CDR1 is SGHTA, CDR2 FQGTGA, per germline. Between the trimmed V and J ends, which lost 5 bases and 0 bases, there was a span of 10 bases. The CDR3 contains 14 residues. The CDR3 sequence is CASSPTAMNTEAFF. The CDR3 nucleotides are TGTGCCAGCAGCCCGACAGCTATGAACACTGAAGCTTTCTTT.